The 17 T cell receptor beta chains below come from one sample, sequenced in a study of cytomegalovirus exposure and HLA in healthy donors. Produced via immunoSEQ multiplex PCR; TCRdb's table is partial and in-frame only. Here the sample spans around 62,000 clones, about 89% being singletons. Sequences were obtained from PBMCs. All receptors derive from a woman aged 18-30 years in good health and CMV-seronegative.

This sequence joins TRBV5-4 and TRBJ2-3, with 15 bases identical to TRBD2. The germline gives CDR1 SGHNT, CDR2 YYREEE (reference sequence). Trimming at V came to 3 bases and at J to 7 bases, leaving 6 bases not matched to a gene. CDR3 size: 16 residues. The CDR3 region is CASSSGLAGGINTQYF. The CDR3 region has the DNA TGTGCCAGCAGCTCGGGACTAGCGGGAGGCATAAATACGCAGTATTTT. Drawing the rest from reference TRBV5-4 and TRBJ2-3, the complete variable domain is ETGVTQSPTHLIKTRGQQVTLRCSSQSGHNTVSWYQQALGQGPQFIFQYYREEENGRGNFPPRFSGLQFPNYSSELNVNALELDDSALYLCASSSGLAGGINTQYFGPGTRLTVL.

The chain is built from TRBV9 and TRBJ2-7, with D unclear. Germline values: CDR1 SGDLS, CDR2 YYNGEE. Trimming pared 0 bases from V and 0 bases from J, leaving 10 bases between. The CDR3 runs 15 residues. The CDR3: CASSVGLSDSYEQYF. In nucleotides, the CDR3 is TGTGCCAGCAGCGTAGGACTGTCGGACTCCTACGAGCAGTACTTC.

The genes are TRBV27 and TRBJ2-7; 7 bases align to TRBD1. CDR1 is MNHEY, CDR2 SMNVEV, per germline (reference sequence). This CDR3 is 15 amino acids long. V gave up 5 bases and J gave up 9 bases; unmatched junction bases: 16. The CDR3 reads CASSRQGQYPVGQYF. The CDR3 coding sequence is TGTGCCAGCAGTAGACAGGGACAGTACCCCGTGGGGCAGTACTTC.

The chain couples TRBV28 to TRBJ1-4; D might be TRBD1 (5 bases). CDR1 is MDHEN, CDR2 SYDVKM, per germline. Trimming removed 6 bases from V and 7 bases from J, with 15 bases in between. The CDR3 totals 14 residues. The chain's CDR3 is CASSLTVGGEKLFF. Written as DNA, the CDR3 is TGTGCCAGCAGCTTGACAGTCGGCGGTGAAAAACTGTTTTTT.

The gene calls are TRBV2 and TRBJ1-1; 7 nucleotides match TRBD1. Unmatched junction bases numbered 4, after V lost 4 bases and J lost 5 bases. The CDR3 spans 13 residues. The germline gives CDR1 SNHLY, CDR2 FYNNEI. The CDR3 DNA follows: TGTGCCAGCAGTGCAGACAGGGCGACTGAAGCTTTCTTT. Protein sequence: CASSADRATEAFF.

The chain uses TRBV4-2 and TRBJ2-4; D perhaps matches TRBD2 (6 bases). The CDR3 is made up of 14 amino acids. The V and J ends lost 0 bases and 8 bases respectively, with 11 bases between them. Germline CDR1 and CDR2: LGHNA and YNFKEQ. Here the CDR3 DNA reads TGTGCCAGCAGCCAAGATGCGGGGATATACATTCAGTACTTC. Translating it yields CASSQDAGIYIQYF.

The chain uses TRBV5-1 and TRBJ1-2; no clear D gene. Trimming cost V 5 bases and J 5 bases, with 10 bases left between them. CDR1 is SGHRS and CDR2 is YFSETQ in the germline V gene. CDR3 length: 12 amino acids. The CDR3 loop reads CASRRSGYGYTF. The DNA of the CDR3 is TGCGCCAGCAGAAGGTCAGGATATGGCTACACCTTC.

This CDR3 reads CASSSLRDRHTSNQPQHF. The DNA for the CDR3 is TGTGCCAGCAGTTCCCTCCGGGACAGGCATACTAGCAATCAGCCCCAGCATTTT. This chain links TRBV28 with TRBJ1-5; TRBD1 aligns across 8 bases. The CDR3 has 18 amino acids. Unmatched junction bases numbered 11, after V lost 4 bases and J lost 0 bases. The germline V gene has CDR1 MDHEN and CDR2 SYDVKM. The full variable domain, completed using reference TRBV28 and TRBJ1-5, is DVKVTQSSRYLVKRTGEKVFLECVQDMDHENMFWYRQDPGLGLRLIYFSYDVKMKEKGDIPEGYSVSREKKERFSLILESASTNQTSMYLCASSSLRDRHTSNQPQHFGDGTRLSIL.

The chain has TRBV7-3 and TRBJ2-3; 13 nucleotides agree with TRBD2. This CDR3 comprises 16 residues. The germline V gene has CDR1 SGHTA and CDR2 FQGTGA. J was trimmed by 6 bases and V by 2 bases; bases with no gene match: 5. As DNA, the CDR3 is TGTGCCAGCAGCTTAGGGGGACTAGCGGGAACTGATACGCAGTATTTT. The encoded protein is CASSLGGLAGTDTQYF.

The chain carries TRBV5-4 and TRBJ2-3; 7 bases line up with TRBD2. Germline CDR1 and CDR2: SGHNT and YYREEE (reference sequence). V lost 4 bases and J lost 4; bases outside the gene matches: 0. The CDR3 spans 12 residues. The chain's CDR3 is CASSRGADTQYF. The CDR3 region has the DNA TGTGCCAGCAGCCGGGGGGCAGATACGCAGTATTTT.

The V call is TRBV4-2, the J call TRBJ2-1, with 7 bases aligning to TRBD2. J was trimmed by 4 bases and V by 1 base; bases with no gene match: 4. The CDR3 covers 15 residues. CDR1 is LGHNA and CDR2 is YNFKEQ in the germline V gene. The CDR3 region is CASSQASSGYNEQFF. CDR3 nucleotide sequence: TGTGCCAGCAGCCAAGCGTCTAGCGGTTACAATGAGCAGTTCTTC.

V gene TRBV7-2 combines with J gene TRBJ2-1; no clear D gene. The CDR3 extends over 16 amino acids. Trimming took off 1 base at V and 4 bases at J, with 14 bases between the two ends. Germline lookup yields CDR1 SGHTA and CDR2 FQGNSA. The CDR3 bases are TGTGCCAGCAGCTTAGTATGGGCAGCTCCATACAATGAGCAGTTCTTC. Its protein product is CASSLVWAAPYNEQFF. Looking up the rest from reference TRBV7-2 and TRBJ2-1 gives the full variable domain: GAGVSQSPSNKVTEKGKDVELRCDPISGHTALYWYRQSLGQGLEFLIYFQGNSAPDKSGLPSDRFSAERTGGSVSTLTIQRTQQEDSAVYLCASSLVWAAPYNEQFFGPGTRLTVL.

The DNA for the CDR3 is TGTGCCAGCAGCGCTCAGGGAACTGAAGCTTTCTTT. Translating it yields CASSAQGTEAFF. The rearrangement links TRBV6-1 to TRBJ1-1; tentative D call: TRBD1 (5 bases). With 6 bases removed from V and 5 bases from J, the gap between germline ends came to 10 bases. In germline, CDR1 is MNHNS, CDR2 SASEGT. The CDR3 spans 12 residues.

This clone has a handful of counts. The CDR3 coding sequence is TGCGCCAGCAGCTTAACGGGAGTCGGAAATTCACCCCTCCACTTT. It is translated as CASSLTGVGNSPLHF. This chain joins TRBV5-1 and TRBJ1-6; unclear D gene. Germline CDR1 reads SGHRS; CDR2 reads YFSETQ. This CDR3 contains 15 residues. V was pared by 2 bases and J by 7 bases, with 13 bases between.

The rearrangement uses TRBV11-2 and TRBJ2-1; 12 bases are shared with TRBD1. CDR1 is SGHAT and CDR2 is FQNNGV in the germline V gene. The CDR3 length is 18 residues. Trimming at V came to 1 base and at J to 4 bases, leaving 8 bases not matched to a gene. The CDR3 reads CASSLGPGTGGAYNEQFF. CDR3 bases: TGTGCCAGCAGCTTAGGCCCCGGGACAGGGGGCGCATACAATGAGCAGTTCTTC.

The rearrangement uses TRBV7-3 and TRBJ2-1; 10 bases are shared with TRBD2. Trimming took 4 bases from V and 9 from J; bases not matched to a gene: 6. The CDR3 is 14 residues long. Germline V lookup: CDR1 SGHTA, CDR2 FQGTGA. Here the CDR3 reads CASSSGTSVSEQFF. The CDR3 nucleotides read TGTGCCAGCAGCTCTGGGACTAGCGTGAGTGAGCAGTTCTTC.

The chain combines TRBV28 with TRBJ2-7, with D possibly TRBD2 on 5 matching bases. The CDR3 runs 17 residues. Trimming left V 6 bases short and J 6 bases short, with 27 bases between. Germline values: CDR1 MDHEN, CDR2 SYDVKM. The CDR3 coding sequence is TGTGCCAGCAGCCAGGCCCGGACGGGATACGTTTTGGGCGAGCAGTACTTC. Residues: CASSQARTGYVLGEQYF.